This T cell receptor beta chain comes out of a study of T cell responses to AZD1222 COVID-19 vaccine (dated by TCRdb to 2020 to 2023). Broadly, across the study: A total of about 250 trial participants underwent TCR sequencing, of whom more than 200 had received two doses of AZD1222 and about 25 had received two doses of the MenACWY control vaccine. Enrollment into the trials was organized by age into subgroups of 18-55, 56-69 and 70-plus years, and those subgroups contained roughly 150, 30 and 60 TCR-sequenced participants, respectively.

At the junction V is shortened by 3 bases and J by 8 bases; bases outside the gene matches: 6. Based on the germline V gene, the CDR1 and CDR2 sequences are LGHNA and YSLEER. Its CDR3 holds 13 amino acids, cysteine through phenylalanine. Kept here is only the CDR3 DNA, which spans 39 bases and is read in frame from base 1. The label giving this sample's time point can be read as: about 28 days (+/-7) after the second vaccine dose. AZD1222 recipients given second doses at about 4 weeks or at about 12 weeks were pooled, since spike-specific TCR depth and breadth were not found to differ between the two schedules. Samples from vaccinated people were obtained from the UK trials COV001 and COV002, which included a single-blind randomized controlled phase 2/3 trial of AZD1222 (ChAdOx1 nCoV-19) in healthy adults. For TCRbeta chain sequencing, PBMC samples from trial participants were taken at day 0 and at day 28 after the second dose.

The CDR3 regions of human TCRbeta chains were analyzed by immunosequencing. Per the source publication's procedure: Repertoire TCRs were matched against a reference library of SARS-CoV-2-specific TCRs generated with the MIRA antigen-specificity platform. Breadth was defined as the fraction of unique TCRs that were SARS-CoV-2-associated. Depth was defined as the fraction of total T cells that were SARS-CoV-2-associated. Using the MIRA data, every spike-specific TCR was mapped to the spike region that the TCR reacted to and assigned to either a CD4 or a CD8 class. Log10-transformed breadth and depth values were compared by one-way ANOVA with Sidak's multiple comparisons tests. TCRdb retrieved this table from immuneACCESS and kept in-frame rearrangements only. Not all clones are present; in checked studies, unresolved V genes account for under half, and no reason is known for the remainder. V and J calls and clone size follow that table, whereas D and trimming were derived from the DNA. For this sample there are fewer than 150,000 clones; 89% appear just once. Approximately 9.4% of the sample goes to the ten largest clones.

The paper's findings and limits, for the study overall: Most participants were white British and females outnumbered males, and the authors suggested that clonal diversity may have been underestimated. Because no day 14 peak-response samples were available, the repertoires could be characterized only after the peak T cell response. The vaccine-associated CD4 TCRs covered the entire spike protein, and the dominant responses fell in regions 160-218 and 743-854. After two AZD1222 doses, both the breadth and the depth of spike-specific TCRs were significantly higher than at day 0 and than in MenACWY recipients. The 56-69-year group was small, and its depth increase did not reach significance, likely because of low power. Epitopes outside the regions mutated in the B.1.351 and B.1.1.7 variants were reportedly recognized by nearly half of the unique spike-specific TCRs. Conclusions about previously exposed vaccinees are limited because only five or six AZD1222 recipients were SARS-CoV-2 seropositive at baseline.

In regard to this clone: What this receptor recognizes is not known. Base qualities are not at hand, and no much larger clone is one base apart.

The receptor was isolated from an adult who received the AZD1222 COVID-19 vaccine. The rearranged segments are TRBV4-3 and TRBJ1-1, with TRBD1 matching 7 junction bases. Sequences were derived from peripheral blood, sampled 28 days after the second AZD1222 dose. In nucleotides, the sequence is TGCGCCAGCAGCCACGCCGGGACAGCCGAAGCTTTCTTT. This sequence encodes CASSHAGTAEAFF.